The 9 T cell receptor beta chains presented below share a single source sample, sequenced in a study of T cells expressing NK-cell markers. Reanalyzing the 5' RACE reads, TCRdb keeps one entry per CDR3 protein, without DNA. The listing contains roughly 120,000 distinct CDR3 sequences. What was sequenced was blood T cells: a sorted CD56 or NKG2C T cell subset, CD4+ or CD8+ T cells, or bulk PBMC T cells (not recorded which). The source of these receptors is a woman aged 18 to 75 in good health.

The chain couples TRBV2 to TRBJ2-1; TCRdb's D call of TRBD2 is untestable without DNA. Germline loops: CDR1 SNHLY, CDR2 FYNNEI. The length of the CDR3 is 17 residues. The CDR3 is CASSGPSGRAEYNEQFF.

The genes are TRBV19 and TRBJ2-1. This CDR3 contains 15 residues. Germline values: CDR1 LNHDA, CDR2 SQIVND (reference sequence). CDR3 region: CASSIFETSYNEQFF.

The rearrangement uses TRBV28 and TRBJ2-1; the D call of TRBD1 rests on TCRdb alone, since no DNA is present to check it. Germline-derived CDR1 and CDR2 are MDHEN and SYDVKM. The CDR3 consists of 18 residues. CDR3 sequence: CASSYRTGGQVGANEQFF.

The chain combines TRBV7-9 with TRBJ2-2; TCRdb indicates TRBD2, and absent DNA this call remains unverified. The CDR3 extends over 16 amino acids. The germline gives CDR1 SEHNR, CDR2 FQNEAQ (reference sequence). CDR3 protein: CASSSGLNANTGELFF.

The chain recombines TRBV6-5 with TRBJ2-5; lacking DNA, the TRBD1 call made by TCRdb goes unchecked. Germline CDR1 MNHEY, CDR2 SVGAGI. The CDR3 sequence is 16 residues long. Here the CDR3 reads CASSYSYPGQGETQYF.

The V and J genes are TRBV19 and TRBJ2-1; TCRdb's D call of TRBD1 is untestable without DNA. Germline CDR1 reads LNHDA; CDR2 reads SQIVND (reference sequence). CDR3 length equals 15 residues. The CDR3: CASSLGQGGYNEQFF.

The chain joins TRBV3-1 to TRBJ2-7; TCRdb's D gene call, TRBD2, goes unchecked for lack of DNA. CDR1 is LGHDT, CDR2 YNNKEL, per germline (reference sequence). The CDR3 totals 14 residues. The CDR3 loop reads CASSFSDSAYEQYF.

This CDR3 is CASDAPPSYNEQFF. The chain links TRBV12-3 or TRBV12-4 to TRBJ2-1; TCRdb proposes TRBD1, but this gene call is untestable without DNA. The CDR3 covers 14 residues.

This sequence joins TRBV27 and TRBJ2-3; TCRdb's D call, TRBD1, is unchecked because there is no DNA. Germline V lookup: CDR1 MNHEY, CDR2 SMNVEV (reference sequence). The CDR3 is 13 amino acids. This CDR3 is CASRQGFPDTQYF.